These 13 T cell receptor beta chains originate from one sample sequenced in a study of immune heterogeneity within non-small cell lung tumors. A multiplex PCR containing 32 V primers and 13 J primers was used to amplify TCR beta CDR3. One entry per CDR3 protein results from TCRdb running MiXCR on the multiplex PCR reads. The sample shows over 30,000 distinct CDR3 sequences, approximately 30% of them seen only once. Genomic DNA from bulk tumor acted as the template, and about 600 ng was loaded per sample. The authors collected several far-apart biopsies from each primary tumor during surgery. Undergoing curative surgery were patients whose non-small cell lung cancer was untreated and newly diagnosed. Sequences were obtained from lung tumor tissue. These receptors all stem from a man aged 40-49 years with non-small cell lung cancer.

As for this clonotype: Just one base apart from a much larger clone, this may be a read error. V is TRBV6-2 or TRBV6-3 and J is TRBJ1-5, with a weak D call TRBD1 (5 bases). Germline CDR1 reads MNHEY; CDR2 reads SVGEGT. The CDR3 has 17 amino acids. The chain's CDR3 is CTSSYSPGGLFNQPQHF. CDR3 sequence (DNA): TGTACCAGCAGTTACTCCCCCGGGGGGTTATTCAATCAGCCCCAGCATTTT.

This clonotype was seen at least ten times. This chain connects TRBV30 to TRBJ2-7; the D is unclear. The length of the CDR3 is 12 residues. Germline V gene lookup returns CDR1 GTSNPN and CDR2 SVGIG (reference sequence). The V end was cut by 1 base, the J end by 0 bases, with 4 bases between. CDR3 bases: TGTGCCTGGAGTGACAACTCCTACGAGCAGTACTTC. It translates to CAWSDNSYEQYF. Full variable domain (outside the CDR3, taken from reference TRBV30 and TRBJ2-7): SQTIHQWPATLVQPVGSPLSLECTVEGTSNPNLYWYRQAAGRGLQLLFYSVGIGQISSEVPQNLSASRPQDRQFILSSKKLLLSDSGFYLCAWSDNSYEQYFGPGTRLTVT.

The count of this clonotype is one. This may stem from a read error, because a much larger clone lies one nucleotide away. The genes are TRBV6-2 or TRBV6-3 and TRBJ1-5, with D possibly TRBD1 on 5 matching bases. The CDR3 length is 13 residues. CDR1 is MNHEY and CDR2 is SVGEGT in the germline V gene. The CDR3 protein is CASTGARDQTQHF. CDR3 nucleotides: TGTGCCAGTACCGGGGCCAGGGATCAGACCCAGCATTTT.

This clonotype has at least ten counts. The chain has TRBV6-1 and TRBJ1-2; 8 bases fit TRBD1. The J segment lost 8 bases and the V segment lost 5 bases, leaving 4 bases of the junction unmatched. This CDR3 region has 12 residues. Germline assignment: CDR1 MNHNS and CDR2 SASEGT. This CDR3 is CASSKTGVGYTF. Here the CDR3 DNA reads TGTGCCAGCAGTAAGACAGGGGTCGGCTACACCTTC.

This clonotype was detected only a few times. This rearrangement joins TRBV20-1 to TRBJ2-3; the match to TRBD1 covers 11 bases. CDR3 length equals 17 residues. Germline V CDR1 and CDR2: DFQATT, SNEGSKA (reference sequence). V was pared by 0 bases and J by 5 bases, with 10 bases of the junction left unmatched. CDR3 protein: CSARDFRTGGAIDTQYF. The CDR3 nucleotides read TGCAGTGCTAGAGATTTTAGGACAGGGGGCGCGATAGATACGCAGTATTTT.

A remark on this clonotype: A much larger clone sits a single nucleotide away, making a read error possible. CDR3 residues: CASSFRVSTSPLHF. The DNA of the CDR3 is TGTGCCAGCAGTTTTAGGGTGAGCACTTCACCCCTCCACTTT. This rearrangement joins TRBV27 to TRBJ1-6; no definite D call. The germline V gene encodes CDR1 MNHEY and CDR2 SMNVEV (reference sequence). The CDR3 is 14 residues long. Between the trimmed V and J ends, which lost 3 bases and 9 bases, there was a span of 12 bases.

Turning to this clonotype: Since a much larger clone is just one base distant, this may be a read error. V gene TRBV12-3 or TRBV12-4 combines with J gene TRBJ2-7; D might be TRBD1 or TRBD2, each matching 7 bases. CDR3 size: 17 residues. The CDR3 sequence is CASSLGEGIQGTHEEYF. CDR3 DNA: TGTGCCAGCAGTCTTGGGGAGGGAATACAGGGGACCCACGAGGAGTACTTC.

Comment on this clonotype: A much larger clonotype is one base distant, so this may be a read error. V gene TRBV7-2 combines with J gene TRBJ2-7; no reliable D call. The CDR3 has 13 residues. The V gene's germline CDR1 is SGHTA and CDR2 FQGNSA. The CDR3 bases are TGTGCCAGCAGCTTCCCGGGCTCCTACGAGCAGAACTTC. It is translated as CASSFPGSYEQNF.

This clonotype was counted ten times or more. The chain is built from TRBV2 and TRBJ2-3; 10 nucleotides line up with TRBD2. This CDR3 has 15 residues. After removal of 6 bases from V and 4 bases from J, the junction contained 7 bases not matched to a gene. Germline values: CDR1 SNHLY, CDR2 FYNNEI. The CDR3 sequence is CASRRLAGRADTQYF. As DNA, the CDR3 is TGTGCCAGCAGAAGACTAGCGGGCAGGGCAGATACGCAGTATTTT.

Of note for this clonotype: This may stem from a read error, because a much larger clone lies one nucleotide away. The chain carries TRBV19 and TRBJ2-3; 7 bases map to TRBD2. The CDR3 loop spans 12 amino acids. Germline CDR1 and CDR2: LNHDA and SQIVND (reference sequence). The DNA of the CDR3 is TGTGCCAGTAGCGGCGGGGGTGATAAGCAGTATTTT. Translated: CASSGGGDKQYF.

The V gene is TRBV20-1, the J gene TRBJ1-2, with 10 bases that match TRBD1. Germline CDR1 DFQATT, CDR2 SNEGSKA (reference sequence). The CDR3 extends over 14 amino acids. J gave up 8 bases and V 0 bases, and 6 bases lay outside the gene matches. The CDR3 nucleotides read TGCAGTGCTAGAGATTACGGGACAGGGGACGGCTACACCTTC. As protein: CSARDYGTGDGYTF.

The V gene is TRBV4-1, the J gene TRBJ2-6; TRBD2 aligns across 10 bases. J lost 2 bases, V lost 0 bases, and 4 bases had no gene match. Per germline, CDR1 MGHRA and CDR2 YSYEKL. This CDR3 spans 18 amino acids. As DNA, the CDR3 is TGCGCCAGCAGCCAAGATCACAGCGGGAGGGCTGGGGCCAACGTCCTGACTTTC. Translated: CASSQDHSGRAGANVLTF.

V usage is TRBV11-3 and J usage is TRBJ2-1; no definite D call. Germline V gene sequence: CDR1 SGHNT, CDR2 YENEEA. The V gene lost 0 bases and the J gene lost 5 bases, with 5 bases spanning the gap. This CDR3 is 13 amino acids long. The CDR3 reads CASSLDRDNEQFF. CDR3 in DNA: TGTGCCAGCAGCTTAGATAGGGACAATGAGCAGTTCTTC. The whole variable domain, filled in from reference TRBV11-3 and TRBJ2-1, reads EAGVVQSPRYKIIEKKQPVAFWCNPISGHNTLYWYLQNLGQGPELLIRYENEEAVDDSQLPKDRFSAERLKGVDSTLKIQPAELGDSAVYLCASSLDRDNEQFFGPGTRLTVL.